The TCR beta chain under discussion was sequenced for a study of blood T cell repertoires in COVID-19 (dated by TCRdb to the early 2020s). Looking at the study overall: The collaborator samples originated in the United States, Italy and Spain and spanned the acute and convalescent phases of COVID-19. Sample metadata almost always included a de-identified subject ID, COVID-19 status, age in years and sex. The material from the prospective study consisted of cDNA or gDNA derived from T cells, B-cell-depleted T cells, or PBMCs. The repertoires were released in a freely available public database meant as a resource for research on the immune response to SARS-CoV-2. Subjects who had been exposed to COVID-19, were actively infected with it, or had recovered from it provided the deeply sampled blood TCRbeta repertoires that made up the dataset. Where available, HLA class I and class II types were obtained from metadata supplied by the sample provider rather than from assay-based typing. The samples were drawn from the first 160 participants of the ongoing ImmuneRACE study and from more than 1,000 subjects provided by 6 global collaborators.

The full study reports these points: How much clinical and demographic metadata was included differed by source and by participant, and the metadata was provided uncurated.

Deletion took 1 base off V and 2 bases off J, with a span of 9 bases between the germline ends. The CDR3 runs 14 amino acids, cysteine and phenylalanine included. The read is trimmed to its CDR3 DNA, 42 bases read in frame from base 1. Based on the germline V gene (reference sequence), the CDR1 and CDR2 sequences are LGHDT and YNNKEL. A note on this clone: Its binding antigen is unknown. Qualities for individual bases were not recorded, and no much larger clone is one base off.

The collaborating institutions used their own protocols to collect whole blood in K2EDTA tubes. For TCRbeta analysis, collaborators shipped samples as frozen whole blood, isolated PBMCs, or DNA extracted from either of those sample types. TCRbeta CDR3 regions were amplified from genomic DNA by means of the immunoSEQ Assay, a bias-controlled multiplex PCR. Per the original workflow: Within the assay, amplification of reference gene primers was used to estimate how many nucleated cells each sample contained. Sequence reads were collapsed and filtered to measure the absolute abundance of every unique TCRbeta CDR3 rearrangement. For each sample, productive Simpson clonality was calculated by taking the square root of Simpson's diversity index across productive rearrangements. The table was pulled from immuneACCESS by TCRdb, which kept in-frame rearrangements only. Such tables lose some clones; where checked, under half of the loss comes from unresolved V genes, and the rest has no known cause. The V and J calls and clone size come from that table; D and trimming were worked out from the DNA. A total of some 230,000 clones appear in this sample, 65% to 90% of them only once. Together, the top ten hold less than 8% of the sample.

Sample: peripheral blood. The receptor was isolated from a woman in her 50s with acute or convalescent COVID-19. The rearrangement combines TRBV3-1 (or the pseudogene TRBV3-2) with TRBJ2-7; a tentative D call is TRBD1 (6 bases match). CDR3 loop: CASSQGSGAYEQYF. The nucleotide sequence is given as TGTGCCAGCAGCCAAGGGTCAGGGGCCTACGAGCAGTACTTC.